A selection of T cell receptor beta chains follows, all from one sample in a study of metastatic and nonmetastatic thyroid tumors. TCRdb re-clonotyped the PCR reads via MiXCR. The data hold 70,000 or so clones, with approximately 15% observed a single time. Sample: blood. Every receptor here comes from a male donor with papillary thyroid cancer or a benign thyroid nodule (not recorded which). Some clones in this sample may be carry-over from other donors' samples. Each CDR3 is given with its conserved first and last residue. D genes are given only for firm matches. A row's size may be missing; if present it is once, few, many or a size class.

j_call: TRBJ2-2; clone_size: many; d_call: TRBD1; v_call: TRBV20-1; cdr3_aa: CSGRTGVIGELFF; cdr3_nt: TGCAGTGGTCGGACAGGGGTGATCGGGGAGCTGTTTTTT
j_call: TRBJ1-5; clone_size: many; d_call: TRBD1; v_call: TRBV19; cdr3_aa: CASRTQGASNQPQHF; cdr3_nt: TGTGCCAGTAGAACTCAGGGGGCTAGCAATCAGCCCCAGCATTTT
j_call: TRBJ1-3; clone_size: medium-sized; d_call: .; v_call: TRBV12-3/TRBV12-4; cdr3_aa: CASSIDGTLNGNTIYF; cdr3_nt: TGTGCCAGCAGTATCGACGGGACTTTAAATGGAAACACCATATATTTT
j_call: TRBJ2-1; clone_size: many; d_call: .; v_call: TRBV7-2; cdr3_aa: CASSRGRALGHEQFF; cdr3_nt: TGTGCCAGCAGCCGTGGGAGAGCATTAGGGCATGAGCAGTTCTTC
j_call: TRBJ1-5; clone_size: many; d_call: TRBD1; v_call: TRBV18; cdr3_aa: CASSLLRNPRQGPRPQHF; cdr3_nt: TGTGCCAGCTCACTTCTCCGGAATCCCCGACAGGGACCGAGGCCCCAGCATTTT
j_call: TRBJ1-2; clone_size: many; d_call: TRBD1; v_call: TRBV3-1; cdr3_aa: CASSQGSGQGYGYTF; cdr3_nt: TGTGCCAGCAGCCAAGGATCGGGACAGGGATATGGCTACACCTTC
j_call: TRBJ2-3; clone_size: few; d_call: TRBD2; v_call: TRBV6-4; cdr3_aa: CASSEAGATDTQYF; cdr3_nt: TGTGCCAGCAGTGAAGCGGGAGCCACAGATACGCAGTATTTT
j_call: TRBJ1-5; clone_size: many; d_call: .; v_call: TRBV3-1; cdr3_aa: CASSQGGDNQPQHF; cdr3_nt: TGTGCCAGCAGCCAAGGGGGAGACAATCAGCCCCAGCATTTT
j_call: TRBJ2-2; clone_size: many; d_call: .; v_call: TRBV7-9; cdr3_aa: CASSWLAVNTGELFF; cdr3_nt: TGTGCCAGCAGCTGGTTAGCGGTAAACACCGGGGAGCTGTTTTTT
j_call: TRBJ1-4; clone_size: many; d_call: .; v_call: TRBV19; cdr3_aa: CASSLGRLNEKLFF; cdr3_nt: TGTGCCAGTAGTTTGGGACGGCTTAATGAAAAACTGTTTTTT
j_call: TRBJ2-7; clone_size: few; d_call: .; v_call: TRBV10-3; cdr3_aa: CAIIEENIDYEQYF; cdr3_nt: TGTGCCATCATTGAGGAAAACATCGACTACGAGCAGTACTTC
j_call: TRBJ1-2; clone_size: many; d_call: .; v_call: TRBV29-1; cdr3_aa: CSVESRHGYTF; cdr3_nt: TGCAGCGTTGAAAGTAGACATGGCTACACCTTC
j_call: TRBJ1-2; clone_size: many; d_call: .; v_call: TRBV5-1; cdr3_aa: CASSLEGFYGYTF; cdr3_nt: TGCGCCAGCAGCTTGGAGGGATTCTATGGCTACACCTTC
j_call: TRBJ2-1; clone_size: many; d_call: TRBD1; v_call: TRBV18; cdr3_aa: CASSPPGTVSYNEQFF; cdr3_nt: TGTGCCAGCTCACCACCCGGGACAGTCTCCTACAATGAGCAGTTCTTC
j_call: TRBJ1-2; clone_size: many; d_call: TRBD1; v_call: TRBV14; cdr3_aa: CASSPRWRGRNYGYTF; cdr3_nt: TGTGCCAGCAGCCCCCGTTGGAGGGGGCGGAACTATGGCTACACCTTC
j_call: TRBJ2-2; clone_size: many; d_call: TRBD1; v_call: TRBV7-2; cdr3_aa: CASSPRQGSGEPFF; cdr3_nt: TGTGCCAGCAGCCCGAGACAGGGTTCCGGGGAGCCGTTTTTT
j_call: TRBJ2-1; clone_size: many; d_call: .; v_call: TRBV7-2; cdr3_aa: CASSSQGNEQFF; cdr3_nt: TGTGCCAGCAGTTCGCAGGGCAATGAGCAGTTCTTC
j_call: TRBJ2-1; clone_size: few; d_call: TRBD1; v_call: TRBV15; cdr3_aa: CATSGGTGVVEQFF; cdr3_nt: TGTGCCACCAGCGGAGGGACAGGGGTGGTTGAGCAGTTCTTC
j_call: TRBJ2-4; clone_size: many; d_call: .; v_call: TRBV20-1; cdr3_aa: CSSVLAKNIQYF; cdr3_nt: TGCAGTTCGGTGCTAGCCAAAAACATTCAGTACTTC
j_call: TRBJ2-5; clone_size: many; d_call: .; v_call: TRBV7-2; cdr3_aa: CASSFTGPGETQYF; cdr3_nt: TGTGCCAGCAGCTTCACAGGGCCGGGAGAGACCCAGTACTTC
j_call: TRBJ2-7; clone_size: .; d_call: TRBD2; v_call: TRBV7-2; cdr3_aa: CASSLAGSYEQYF; cdr3_nt: TGTGCCAGCAGCCTAGCGGGCTCCTACGAGCAGTACTTC
j_call: TRBJ1-5; clone_size: few; d_call: .; v_call: TRBV6-1; cdr3_aa: CASRSTGSNQPQHF; cdr3_nt: TGTGCCAGCAGGTCTACGGGTAGCAATCAGCCCCAGCATTTT
j_call: TRBJ1-1; clone_size: many; d_call: .; v_call: TRBV25-1; cdr3_aa: CASSQSRTEAFF; cdr3_nt: TGTGCCAGCAGTCAAAGTCGCACTGAAGCTTTCTTT
j_call: TRBJ1-5; clone_size: .; d_call: .; v_call: TRBV5-5; cdr3_aa: CASSLGAGSEHQPQHF; cdr3_nt: TGTGCCAGCAGCTTGGGGGCAGGGTCGGAGCATCAGCCCCAGCATTTT
j_call: TRBJ2-2; clone_size: many; d_call: .; v_call: TRBV10-1; cdr3_aa: CASSDLVANTGELFF; cdr3_nt: TGCGCCAGCAGTGACCTAGTGGCGAACACCGGGGAGCTGTTTTTT
j_call: TRBJ1-2; clone_size: many; d_call: .; v_call: TRBV12-3/TRBV12-4; cdr3_aa: CASSFRYQGQYGYTF; cdr3_nt: TGTGCCAGCAGTTTCAGGTACCAGGGGCAATATGGCTACACCTTC
j_call: TRBJ2-1; clone_size: many; d_call: TRBD1; v_call: TRBV5-1; cdr3_aa: CASSPQTGTNEQFF; cdr3_nt: TGCGCCAGCAGCCCTCAGACAGGGACGAATGAGCAGTTCTTC
j_call: TRBJ1-2; clone_size: many; d_call: .; v_call: TRBV7-3; cdr3_aa: CASSSGSLRDGYTF; cdr3_nt: TGTGCCAGCAGCTCCGGGAGTCTAAGGGATGGCTACACCTTC
j_call: TRBJ1-5; clone_size: few; d_call: TRBD1; v_call: TRBV7-9; cdr3_aa: CASSSLGDRNQPQHF; cdr3_nt: TGTGCCAGCAGCTCTCTGGGGGACAGGAATCAGCCCCAGCACTTT
j_call: TRBJ1-2; clone_size: many; d_call: .; v_call: TRBV28; cdr3_aa: CASSPSGFGGTYGYTF; cdr3_nt: TGTGCCAGCAGCCCTTCGGGCTTCGGGGGGACCTATGGCTACACCTTC
j_call: TRBJ1-4; clone_size: many; d_call: .; v_call: TRBV4-3; cdr3_aa: CAGSAGQSTNEKLFF; cdr3_nt: TGCGCCGGCAGCGCTGGACAGTCAACTAATGAAAAACTGTTTTTT
j_call: TRBJ1-2; clone_size: .; d_call: .; v_call: TRBV6-1; cdr3_aa: CASSQTVGKDGYAF; cdr3_nt: TGTGCCAGCAGCCAGACAGTGGGCAAGGATGGCTACGCCTTC
j_call: TRBJ1-6; clone_size: many; d_call: TRBD1; v_call: TRBV5-8; cdr3_aa: CASTLDRDRLNSPLHF; cdr3_nt: TGTGCCAGCACCTTGGACCGGGACAGATTAAATTCACCCCTCCACTTT
j_call: TRBJ2-1; clone_size: many; d_call: TRBD2; v_call: TRBV9; cdr3_aa: CASSGSSGRLANEQFF; cdr3_nt: TGTGCCAGCAGCGGGAGTAGCGGGAGACTAGCCAATGAGCAGTTCTTC
j_call: TRBJ2-2; clone_size: many; d_call: .; v_call: TRBV4-3; cdr3_aa: CASSQGGPGELFF; cdr3_nt: TGCGCCAGCAGCCAAGGGGGCCCCGGGGAGCTGTTTTTT
j_call: TRBJ1-3; clone_size: many; d_call: .; v_call: TRBV30; cdr3_aa: CAWGAGGNTIYF; cdr3_nt: TGTGCCTGGGGGGCGGGAGGAAACACCATATATTTT
j_call: TRBJ2-2; clone_size: many; d_call: TRBD2; v_call: TRBV12-3/TRBV12-4; cdr3_aa: CASRGTSWTGELFF; cdr3_nt: TGTGCCAGCAGAGGGACTAGCTGGACCGGGGAGCTGTTTTTT
j_call: TRBJ1-1; clone_size: many; d_call: .; v_call: TRBV19; cdr3_aa: CASSIGTGNTEAFF; cdr3_nt: TGTGCCAGTAGTATTGGGACGGGAAACACTGAAGCTTTCTTT
j_call: TRBJ2-2; clone_size: many; d_call: .; v_call: TRBV5-1; cdr3_aa: CASSQSAGANTGELFF; cdr3_nt: TGCGCCAGCAGCCAATCAGCGGGTGCGAACACCGGGGAGCTGTTTTTT
j_call: TRBJ2-3; clone_size: many; d_call: .; v_call: TRBV24-1; cdr3_aa: CATSDTTLKGRAGTDTQYF; cdr3_nt: TGTGCCACCAGTGACACTACTTTAAAGGGAAGGGCGGGCACAGATACGCAGTATTTT
j_call: TRBJ2-3; clone_size: many; d_call: TRBD1; v_call: TRBV12-3/TRBV12-4; cdr3_aa: CASSFGQGFDTQYF; cdr3_nt: TGTGCCAGCAGTTTTGGACAGGGGTTCGATACGCAGTATTTT